This T cell receptor beta chain was obtained from a study of CD8 T cells in ankylosing spondylitis. Study-level points and caveats: A TCR beta motif of fewer than ten highly homologous variants appeared characteristic of ankylosing spondylitis blood. From matched ankylosing spondylitis synovial fluid, disease-linked clones were reportedly recovered at significantly enriched levels.

The CDR3 consists of 12 residues. Germline assignment: CDR1 GTSNPN and CDR2 SVGIG (reference sequence). The ends were cut back, 1 base at V and 16 bases at J, with 14 bases in the middle. Researchers built TCR beta libraries using quantitative 5'-RACE with molecular barcodes. TCRdb re-called the 5' RACE reads with MiXCR, one entry per CDR3 protein. The sample lists more than 500,000 distinct CDR3 sequences, about 5.7% seen once, with 3.5% in the top ten. This clonotype has at least ten counts. What it recognizes is unknown. The chain recombines TRBV30 with TRBJ1-6; no reliable D call. Sequences were obtained from blood, either unsorted or a sorted T cell fraction (not recorded which). The receptor's source is a male donor with ankylosing spondylitis. The CDR3 DNA reads as TGTGCCTGGAGTGGGACCGGGATATTTCTCCACTTT. The encoded protein is CAWSGTGIFLHF.